These 31 T cell receptor beta chains were sequenced from one sample in a study of T cells in Graves' hyperthyroidism and ophthalmopathy. Authors of the study amplified TCR beta CDR3 regions from RNA transcripts. The HTBI primer set served for first-round RT-PCR of the TCR CDR3. TCRdb reanalysed the multiplex PCR reads using MiXCR and keeps one entry per CDR3 protein. In the table there are about 500,000 distinct CDR3 sequences, approximately 48% of which are singletons. The sequencing sample was made of peripheral blood or thyroid tissue (not recorded which). The receptors derive from an adult woman with Graves' disease, either hyperthyroidism or ophthalmopathy (not recorded which).

Comments on this clonotype: At one boundary the junction diverges from the germline segment, which might be a read error. The CDR3 bases are TGCGCCAGCAGGACTACGGGGCCCTACGAGCAGTGCTTC. Its translation is CASRTTGPYEQCF. V is TRBV7-9 and J is TRBJ2-7; D might be TRBD2 (6 bases). The CDR3 length is 13 residues. Germline lookup yields CDR1 SEHNR and CDR2 FQNEAQ (reference sequence).

This clonotype was observed at least ten times. The J gene is TRBJ2-1, the V gene TRBV7-9, with TRBD2 as a possible D gene (6 bases). The CDR3 length is 12 residues. Trimming shortened V by 5 bases and J by 7 bases, and 9 bases separated the two germline ends. The germline gives CDR1 SEHNR, CDR2 FQNEAQ (reference sequence). The DNA of the CDR3 is TGTGCCAGCAGCAAGACTAGGAATGAGCAGTTCTTC. It yields the protein CASSKTRNEQFF.

This chain links TRBV19 with TRBJ2-6; 8 bases line up with TRBD1. V lost 4 bases, J lost 5 bases, and 7 bases stayed unmatched. This CDR3 is built from 16 residues. CDR1 and CDR2 (germline): LNHDA, SQIVND (reference sequence). This CDR3 reads CASSTPGQGWANVLTF. The DNA of the CDR3 is TGTGCCAGTAGTACGCCAGGACAGGGATGGGCCAACGTCCTGACTTTC.

This clonotype has ten or more counts. The chain combines TRBV25-1 with TRBJ1-5, with 11 bases fitting TRBD1. The germline CDR1 and CDR2 sequences are MGHDK and SYGVNS. The J segment lost 5 bases and the V segment lost 4 bases, leaving 7 bases of the junction unmatched. The CDR3 extends over 16 amino acids. The CDR3 DNA reads TGTGCCAGCAGTGCTAAGGACAGGGGGCTCGATCAGCCCCAGCATTTT. Translation gives CASSAKDRGLDQPQHF. The full variable domain, in which reference TRBV25-1 and TRBJ1-5 provide the parts outside the CDR3, is EADIYQTPRYLVIGTGKKITLECSQTMGHDKMYWYQQDPGMELHLIHYSYGVNSTEKGDLSSESTVSRIRTEHFPLTLESARPSHTSQYLCASSAKDRGLDQPQHFGDGTRLSIL.

The V gene is TRBV10-3, the J gene TRBJ2-6, with 7 bases that match TRBD1. CDR3 length: 12 residues. Losses at the gene ends were 6 bases for V and 11 bases for J; bases not matched to a gene: 4. Per germline, CDR1 ENHRY and CDR2 SYGVKD. Here the CDR3 reads CAIRGTAYVLTF. The CDR3 DNA follows: TGTGCCATCAGGGGGACAGCCTACGTCCTGACTTTC.

There are many counts of this clonotype. This chain connects TRBV10-2 to TRBJ2-7; maybe TRBD2 (6 bases). Germline loops: CDR1 WSHSY, CDR2 SAAADI. The V end was cut by 0 bases, the J end by 2 bases, with 8 bases between. The length of the CDR3 is 14 residues. The CDR3 nucleotides read TGCGCCAGCAGTGAGTCAGGACTAACCTACGAGCAGTACTTC. This sequence encodes CASSESGLTYEQYF.

This clonotype was seen ten or more times. The chain uses TRBV19 and TRBJ2-2; 7 nucleotides align to TRBD2. This CDR3 region has 14 residues. Germline V CDR1 and CDR2: LNHDA, SQIVND (reference sequence). Here the CDR3 DNA reads TGTGCAGCCTCGGCGGGAGCGAACACCGGGGAGCTGTTTTTT. Amino acids: CAASAGANTGELFF.

The chain recombines TRBV6-5 with TRBJ1-6, with TRBD1 identical over 8 bases. The CDR3 has 15 amino acids. After removal of 4 bases from V and 8 bases from J, the junction contained 7 bases not matched to a gene. Germline CDR1 and CDR2: MNHEY and SVGAGI. The CDR3 DNA follows: TGTGCCAGCAGTTGGGGGACAGGCCGGGATTCACCCCTCCACTTT. Protein product: CASSWGTGRDSPLHF.

The rearrangement links TRBV19 to TRBJ2-7; TRBD2 agrees at 14 bases. Germline CDR1 and CDR2: LNHDA and SQIVND (reference sequence). With V trimmed by 8 bases and J by 2 bases, 5 bases remained unmatched. This CDR3 is built from 15 residues. The CDR3 region has the DNA TGTGCCAGTGGGACTAGCGGGGGCCTGACCTACGAGCAGTACTTC. Translating gives CASGTSGGLTYEQYF.

The gene calls are TRBV4-2 and TRBJ1-6; D unresolved. Trimming took 1 base from V and 9 from J, leaving 13 bases between them. Germline lookup yields CDR1 LGHNA and CDR2 YNFKEQ. CDR3 size: 15 residues. CDR3 DNA sequence: TGTGCCAGCAGCCAAGTTCCCCCACTTGGTTCACCCCTCCACTTT. Protein: CASSQVPPLGSPLHF.

This clonotype has a count of ten or more. This chain connects TRBV14 to TRBJ2-2; D is undetermined. The CDR3 loop spans 13 amino acids. Germline V gene sequence: CDR1 SGHDN, CDR2 FVKESK. V lost 4 bases to trimming and J lost 7 bases, with 10 bases between them. The CDR3: CASSPRGHGELFF. CDR3 DNA: TGTGCCAGCAGCCCCCGAGGCCACGGGGAGCTGTTTTTT.

The chain couples TRBV24-1 to TRBJ1-5; unclear D gene. Per germline, CDR1 KGHDR and CDR2 SFDVKD. This CDR3 comprises 15 residues. Deletions cut 4 bases from V and 7 bases from J, with 16 bases between. The CDR3 region has the DNA TGTGCCACCAGTGACTTATCCCTTTTGGGCCAGCCCCAGCATTTT. This gives the protein CATSDLSLLGQPQHF.

This clonotype was recorded a few times. The chain employs TRBV15 and TRBJ1-2; 8 bases fit TRBD1. Germline lookup yields CDR1 LNHNV and CDR2 YYDKDF (reference sequence). This CDR3 region has 14 residues. The junction had 3 bases not matched to a gene; V was cut back by 3 bases and J by 3 bases. CDR3 DNA: TGTGCCACCAGCAGGGACAGGGTTGACTATGGCTACACCTTC. Translating gives CATSRDRVDYGYTF.

In nucleotides, the CDR3 is TGTGCCAGCAGACCTGCCGAAGGGGGGGACCTCTACTCTGGAAACACCATATATTTT. It encodes CASRPAEGGDLYSGNTIYF. V usage is TRBV11-2 and J usage is TRBJ1-3; the D gene is possibly TRBD1 (6 bases). Trimming shortened V by 6 bases and J by 0 bases, and 24 bases separated the two germline ends. The CDR3 is 19 amino acids. Germline V lookup: CDR1 SGHAT, CDR2 FQNNGV. Based on the CDR3 plus reference TRBV11-2 and TRBJ1-3, the full variable domain is EAGVAQSPRYKIIEKRQSVAFWCNPISGHATLYWYQQILGQGPKLLIQFQNNGVVDDSQLPKDRFSAERLKGVDSTLKIQPAKLEDSAVYLCASRPAEGGDLYSGNTIYFGEGSWLTVV.

This clonotype has at least ten counts. The V and J genes are TRBV2 and TRBJ2-2; the D is unclear. The CDR3 consists of 14 residues. Germline CDR1 and CDR2: SNHLY and FYNNEI. The V gene lost 7 bases and the J gene lost 0 bases, with 9 bases spanning the gap. The CDR3 sequence is CASNWNTNTGELFF. The CDR3 DNA sequence: TGTGCCAGCAATTGGAACACGAACACCGGGGAGCTGTTTTTT.

Points on this clonotype: One junction end disagrees with the germline gene, perhaps due to a read error. This chain uses TRBV10-2 with TRBJ2-2; D possibly corresponds to TRBD1 (5 bases). The CDR3 runs 13 residues. CDR1 and CDR2 from the germline V gene are WSHSY and SAAADI. The CDR3 DNA is TGTGCCAGCAGGGCTAAAAACACCGGGGAGCTGTTTTTT. It translates to CASRAKNTGELFF.

This clonotype occurred a few times. The chain is built from TRBV11-2 and TRBJ2-5; tentative D call: TRBD2 (5 bases). Germline assignment: CDR1 SGHAT and CDR2 FQNNGV. This CDR3 contains 12 residues. Trimming took off 5 bases at V and 5 bases at J, with 9 bases between the two ends. Here the CDR3 reads CASSPWRETQYF. The CDR3 nucleotides read TGTGCCAGCAGCCCGTGGAGGGAGACCCAGTACTTC.

There are many counts of this clonotype. The V gene is TRBV7-9, the J gene TRBJ2-7, with D unresolved. The CDR3 runs to 11 residues. The germline V gene encodes CDR1 SEHNR and CDR2 FQNEAQ (reference sequence). Between the trimmed V and J ends, which lost 5 bases and 9 bases, there was a span of 11 bases. The CDR3 DNA follows: TGTGCCAGCAGCGCAGACTGGAGGCAGTACTTC. It specifies CASSADWRQYF.

This chain joins TRBV25-1 and TRBJ1-2, with D tentatively TRBD1 (6 bases). V dropped 7 bases and J dropped 6 bases, with 15 bases sitting between them. CDR1 is MGHDK and CDR2 is SYGVNS in the germline V gene. This CDR3 is 13 amino acids long. The CDR3 loop is CASTRGALDGYTF. The CDR3 bases are TGTGCCAGCACTCGGGGGGCACTGGATGGCTACACCTTC.

The J gene is TRBJ1-1, the V gene TRBV20-1; D uncertain. Trimming removed 3 bases at V and 11 bases at J, with 10 bases between. CDR3 length equals 10 residues. The germline CDR1 and CDR2 sequences are DFQATT and SNEGSKA (reference sequence). The CDR3 nucleotides are TGCAGTGCTAGTTACGGATGGGCTTTCTTT. This codes for CSASYGWAFF.

This clonotype was counted between two and nine times. The chain couples TRBV9 to TRBJ1-2; D is ambiguous. CDR1 is SGDLS, CDR2 YYNGEE, per germline. V lost 3 bases, J lost 4 bases, and 10 bases lay in between. The CDR3 runs to 13 residues. The CDR3 spells CASSAGRFYGYTF. The CDR3 DNA reads TGTGCCAGCAGCGCCGGACGGTTCTATGGCTACACCTTC. The full variable domain, rest sourced from reference TRBV9 and TRBJ1-2, is DSGVTQTPKHLITATGQRVTLRCSPRSGDLSVYWYQQSLDQGLQFLIQYYNGEERAKGNILERFSAQQFPDLHSELNLSSLELGDSALYFCASSAGRFYGYTFGSGTRLTVV.

The chain couples TRBV7-8 to TRBJ1-1; 8 bases agree with TRBD1. This CDR3 region has 16 residues. Germline loops: CDR1 SGHVS, CDR2 FQNEAQ. Losses at the gene ends were 5 bases for V and 7 bases for J; bases not matched to a gene: 15. The CDR3 reads CASSIGQGPSISEAFF. The CDR3, as DNA: TGTGCCAGCAGCATCGGACAGGGCCCCTCCATCAGTGAAGCTTTCTTT.

This clonotype has a handful of counts. The genes are TRBV29-1 and TRBJ2-7, with D possibly TRBD1 on 6 matching bases. The CDR3 spans 12 residues. The V gene's germline CDR1 is SQVTM and CDR2 ANQGSEA. V gave up 4 bases and J gave up 7 bases, with 14 bases separating them. The CDR3 DNA is TGCAGCGTTGGACAGGCAAGTATGGAGCAGTACTTC. Translated, it gives CSVGQASMEQYF.

As concerns this clonotype: This may be a read error, as it is one base from a much larger clone. The V and J genes are TRBV20-1 and TRBJ2-7; tentative D call: TRBD1 (6 bases). Deletions cut 6 bases from V and 0 bases from J, with 21 bases between. CDR3 length equals 16 residues. CDR1 and CDR2 (germline): DFQATT, SNEGSKA (reference sequence). CDR3 in amino acids: CSAFSSGTHVSYEQYF. Here the CDR3 DNA reads TGCAGTGCCTTCTCTTCCGGGACACATGTCTCCTACGAGCAGTACTTC.

The chain recombines TRBV24-1 with TRBJ1-3; D gene ambiguous. V lost 6 bases and J lost 3, with 5 bases in between. There are 12 residues in the CDR3. Germline V gene lookup returns CDR1 KGHDR and CDR2 SFDVKD. In DNA, the CDR3 is TGTGCCACCAGTTCCTATGGAAACACCATATATTTT. Amino acids: CATSSYGNTIYF.

This clonotype has a count of ten or more. The V call is TRBV4-1, the J call TRBJ1-3, with TRBD1 identical over 7 bases. Trimming cost V 3 bases and J 0 bases; bases outside gene matches: 5. In germline, CDR1 is MGHRA, CDR2 YSYEKL. The CDR3 totals 16 residues. In nucleotides, the CDR3 is TGCGCCAGCAGCCATCAACAGGGGCTCTCTGGAAACACCATATATTTT. This translates into CASSHQQGLSGNTIYF.

The table lists this clonotype with a few counts. V is TRBV10-3 and J is TRBJ1-5; perhaps TRBD1 as D (5 bases). Trimming left V 6 bases short and J 4 bases short, with 10 bases between. Germline lookup yields CDR1 ENHRY and CDR2 SYGVKD. The length of the CDR3 is 13 residues. CDR3 region: CAISPDSNQPQHF. CDR3 in DNA: TGTGCCATCAGCCCCGACAGTAATCAGCCCCAGCATTTT.

The chain links TRBV10-3 to TRBJ2-6; no clear D. This CDR3 region has 15 residues. V lost 4 bases to trimming and J lost 0 bases, with 7 bases between them. The germline V gene encodes CDR1 ENHRY and CDR2 SYGVKD. CDR3 sequence: CAISAGPSGANVLTF. The CDR3 region has the DNA TGTGCCATCAGTGCCGGGCCCTCTGGGGCCAACGTCCTGACTTTC.

The V and J genes are TRBV14 and TRBJ1-1; no reliable D call. V was trimmed by 1 base and J by 2 bases, leaving 5 bases between them. This CDR3 has 13 residues. In germline, CDR1 is SGHDN, CDR2 FVKESK. The CDR3: CASSQVSNTEAFF. CDR3 sequence (DNA): TGTGCCAGCAGCCAAGTTTCCAACACTGAAGCTTTCTTT. The full variable domain, in which reference TRBV14 and TRBJ1-1 provide the parts outside the CDR3, is EAGVTQFPSHSVIEKGQTVTLRCDPISGHDNLYWYRRVMGKEIKFLLHFVKESKQDESGMPNNRFLAERTGGTYSTLKVQPAELEDSGVYFCASSQVSNTEAFFGQGTRLTVV.

This clonotype occurred many times. The chain joins TRBV5-6 to TRBJ1-5, with 7 nucleotides matching TRBD1. The CDR3 is 15 amino acids. After removal of 4 bases from V and 0 bases from J, the junction contained 4 bases not matched to a gene. Germline V CDR1 and CDR2: SGHDT, YYEEEE. CDR3 sequence (DNA): TGTGCCAGCAGCCGACAGGGATATAGCAATCAGCCCCAGCATTTT. It translates to CASSRQGYSNQPQHF.

This clonotype turned up a few times. The chain links TRBV10-2 to TRBJ1-2; D gene unclear. The CDR3 is 13 amino acids. Germline values: CDR1 WSHSY, CDR2 SAAADI. V lost 4 bases and J 1 base, leaving 7 bases between the germline ends. The CDR3 bases are TGCGCCAGCAGTGGAGACATTAACTATGGCTACACCTTC. It encodes CASSGDINYGYTF.